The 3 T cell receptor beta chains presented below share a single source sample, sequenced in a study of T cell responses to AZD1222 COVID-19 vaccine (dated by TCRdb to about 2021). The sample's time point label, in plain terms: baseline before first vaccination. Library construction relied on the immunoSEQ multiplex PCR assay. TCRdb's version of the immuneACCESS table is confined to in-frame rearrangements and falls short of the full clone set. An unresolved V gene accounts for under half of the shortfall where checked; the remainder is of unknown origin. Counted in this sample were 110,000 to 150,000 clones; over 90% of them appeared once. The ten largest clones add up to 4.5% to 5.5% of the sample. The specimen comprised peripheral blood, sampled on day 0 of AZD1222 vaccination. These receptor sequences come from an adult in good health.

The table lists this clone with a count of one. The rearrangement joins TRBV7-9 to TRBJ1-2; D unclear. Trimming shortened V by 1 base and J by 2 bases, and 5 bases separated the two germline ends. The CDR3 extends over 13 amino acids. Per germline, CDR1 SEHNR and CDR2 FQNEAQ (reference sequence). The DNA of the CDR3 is TGTGCCAGCAGCTTAGACGGAAACTATGGCTACACCTTC. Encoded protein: CASSLDGNYGYTF.

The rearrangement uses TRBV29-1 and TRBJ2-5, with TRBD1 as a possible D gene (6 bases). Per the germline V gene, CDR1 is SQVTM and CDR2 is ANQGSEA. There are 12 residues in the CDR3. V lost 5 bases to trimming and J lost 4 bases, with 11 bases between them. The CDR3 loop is CSVLTGVETQYF. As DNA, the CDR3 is TGCAGCGTTCTGACAGGCGTAGAGACCCAGTACTTC. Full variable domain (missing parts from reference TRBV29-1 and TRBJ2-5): SAVISQKPSRDICQRGTSLTIQCQVDSQVTMMFWYRQQPGQSLTLIATANQGSEATYESGFVIDKFPISRPNLTFSTLTVSNMSPEDSSIYLCSVLTGVETQYFGPGTRLLVL.

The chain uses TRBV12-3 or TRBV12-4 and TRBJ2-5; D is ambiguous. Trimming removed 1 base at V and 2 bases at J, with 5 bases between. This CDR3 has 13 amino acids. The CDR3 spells CASSLGDQETQYF. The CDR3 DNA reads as TGTGCCAGCAGTTTAGGAGATCAAGAGACCCAGTACTTC.